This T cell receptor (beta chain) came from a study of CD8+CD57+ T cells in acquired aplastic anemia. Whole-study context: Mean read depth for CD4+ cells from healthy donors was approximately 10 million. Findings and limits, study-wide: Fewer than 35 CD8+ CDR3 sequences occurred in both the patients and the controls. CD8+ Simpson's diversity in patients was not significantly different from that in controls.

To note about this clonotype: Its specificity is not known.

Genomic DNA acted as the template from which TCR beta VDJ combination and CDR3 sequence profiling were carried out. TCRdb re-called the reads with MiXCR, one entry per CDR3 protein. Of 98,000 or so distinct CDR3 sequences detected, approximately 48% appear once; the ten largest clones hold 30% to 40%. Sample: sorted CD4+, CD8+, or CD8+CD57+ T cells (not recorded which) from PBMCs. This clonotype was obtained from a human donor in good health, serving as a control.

The CDR3 DNA reads as TGTGCCAGTAGTATTCAGGGTTCAAACGAGCAGTACTTC. It yields the protein CASSIQGSNEQYF. V gene TRBV19 combines with J gene TRBJ2-7, with D tentatively TRBD1 (5 bases). Germline CDR1 is LNHDA and CDR2 is SQIVND (reference sequence). The V end was cut by 3 bases, the J end by 5 bases, with 11 bases between. This CDR3 region has 13 residues.